The subject of this entry is one TCR beta chain. This sample was taken from a study of cytomegalovirus exposure and HLA in healthy donors. Study summary: The 650 to 850 first-cohort repertoires and the 95 to 150 validation repertoires shared the same platform, a later analysis reported.

TCRdb's table, derived via immunoSEQ multiplex PCR, lists solely in-frame clones and lacks some. Of roughly 120,000 clones in the sample, around 94% were seen once. While the first cohort had 600 to 850 subjects, the donors belonged to the separate validation cohort of 100 to 150 subjects. This CDR3 has 12 amino acids. The germline V gene encodes CDR1 MNHNS and CDR2 SASEGT. V lost 6 bases, J lost 8 bases, and 13 bases lay in between. The sample comprised PBMCs. The sequence came from a woman in her late teens or twenties in good health and CMV-seronegative. The chain combines TRBV6-1 with TRBJ1-2; the D is unclear. For the CDR3, the DNA is TGTGCCAGCAGGTCGCTTTCGAGCGGCTACACCTTC. Amino acids: CASRSLSSGYTF.